This T cell receptor (beta chain) stems from a study of chemoradiotherapy in HPV16-positive cancers. Trimming removed 9 bases at V and 5 bases at J, with 11 bases between. Germline-derived CDR1 and CDR2 are LNHDA and SQIVND (reference sequence). This CDR3 is built from 13 residues. TCRdb keeps only in-frame clones here, not all; method: immunoSEQ multiplex PCR. The profile shows under 6,500 clones, roughly four fifths of them singletons. Sample collection was performed from a patient who underwent chemoradiotherapy. The receptor comes from a human donor with HPV-associated anogenital cancer. V is TRBV19 and J is TRBJ1-6, with no clear D. The CDR3: CASCGWDNSPLHF. CDR3 coding DNA: TGTGCCAGCTGCGGGTGGGATAATTCACCCCTCCACTTT. Using reference TRBV19 and TRBJ1-6 for the parts outside the CDR3, the full variable domain is DGGITQSPKYLFRKEGQNVTLSCEQNLNHDAMYWYRQDPGQGLRLIYYSQIVNDFQKGDIAEGYSVSREKKESFPLTVTSAQKNPTAFYLCASCGWDNSPLHFGNGTRLTVT.